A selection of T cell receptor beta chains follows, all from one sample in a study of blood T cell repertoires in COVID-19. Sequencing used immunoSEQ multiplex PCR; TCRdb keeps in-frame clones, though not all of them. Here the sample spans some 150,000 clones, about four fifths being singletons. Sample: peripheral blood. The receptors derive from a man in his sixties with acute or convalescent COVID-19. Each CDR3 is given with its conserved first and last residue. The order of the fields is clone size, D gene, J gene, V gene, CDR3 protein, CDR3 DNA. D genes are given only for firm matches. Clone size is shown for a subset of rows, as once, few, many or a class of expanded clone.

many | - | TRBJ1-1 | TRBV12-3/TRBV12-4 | CASSLTVTEAFF | TGTGCCAGCAGCTTGACAGTCACTGAAGCTTTCTTT
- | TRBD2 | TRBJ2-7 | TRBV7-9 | CASSLARLAGGYEQYF | TGTGCCAGCAGCTTAGCGCGACTAGCGGGGGGTTACGAGCAGTACTTC
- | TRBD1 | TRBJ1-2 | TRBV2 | CASKLGGTYGYTF | TGTGCCAGCAAATTAGGGGGCACCTATGGCTACACCTTC
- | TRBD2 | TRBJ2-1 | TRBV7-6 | CASSLAWRGGGDYNEQFF | TGTGCCAGCAGCTTAGCTTGGAGAGGCGGGGGGGATTACAATGAGCAGTTCTTC
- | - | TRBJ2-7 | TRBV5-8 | CASSSSYYEQYF | TGTGCCAGCAGCTCGAGTTATTACGAGCAGTACTTC
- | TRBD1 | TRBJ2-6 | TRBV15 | CATSRGRQGSSGANVLTF | TGTGCCACCAGCAGAGGCAGACAGGGGAGCTCTGGGGCCAACGTCCTGACTTTC
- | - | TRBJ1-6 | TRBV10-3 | CAISDREGYNSPLHF | TGTGCCATCAGTGACAGGGAAGGCTATAATTCACCCCTCCACTTT
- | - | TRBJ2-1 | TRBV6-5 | CASSYSGNEQFF | TGTGCCAGCAGTTATAGCGGTAATGAGCAGTTCTTC
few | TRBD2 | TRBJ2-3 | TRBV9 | CASSVVAGGRADTQYF | TGTGCCAGCAGCGTAGTAGCGGGAGGGAGGGCAGATACGCAGTATTTT
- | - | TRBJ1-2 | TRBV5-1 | CASSLAGSPPIAGYTF | TGCGCCAGCAGCTTGGCCGGTTCTCCCCCGATAGCTGGCTACACCTTC
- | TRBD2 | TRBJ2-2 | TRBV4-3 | CASSQAGGGAGELFF | TGCGCCAGCAGCCAAGCCGGGGGAGGGGCCGGGGAGCTGTTTTTT
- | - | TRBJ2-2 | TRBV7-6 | CASRSPRSGGPGELFF | TGTGCCAGCAGATCCCCCCGCTCCGGGGGACCCGGGGAGCTGTTTTTT
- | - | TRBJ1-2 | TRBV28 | CASSPTGWAGYTF | TGTGCCAGCAGCCCCACAGGGTGGGCTGGCTACACCTTC
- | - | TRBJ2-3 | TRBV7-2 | CASSLDQYTQYF | TGTGCCAGCAGCTTAGATCAGTATACGCAGTATTTT
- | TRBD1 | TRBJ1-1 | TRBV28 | CASTGQGRTEAFF | TGTGCCAGCACCGGACAGGGTCGCACTGAAGCTTTCTTT
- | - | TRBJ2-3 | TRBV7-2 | CASSRTPAVDTQYF | TGTGCCAGCAGTCGCACCCCCGCGGTAGATACGCAGTATTTT
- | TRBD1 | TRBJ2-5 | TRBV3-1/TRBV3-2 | CASSQQGAETQYF | TGTGCCAGCAGCCAACAGGGGGCAGAGACCCAGTACTTC
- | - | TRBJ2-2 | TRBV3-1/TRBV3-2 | CASSHRVIYTGELFF | TGTGCCAGCAGCCATCGCGTCATATACACCGGGGAGCTGTTTTTT
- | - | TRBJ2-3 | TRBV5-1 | CASSYSGPSTDTQYF | TGCGCCAGCAGCTATAGCGGTCCTAGCACAGATACGCAGTATTTT
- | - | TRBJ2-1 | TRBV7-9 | CASSSRKAGSYNEQFF | TGTGCCAGCAGCTCGCGGAAGGCGGGCTCCTACAATGAGCAGTTCTTC
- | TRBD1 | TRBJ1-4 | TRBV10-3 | CAISRDRGNNEKLFF | TGTGCCATCAGTCGGGACAGGGGTAATAATGAAAAACTGTTTTTT
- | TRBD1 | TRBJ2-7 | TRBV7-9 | CASSSDRGPNEQYF | TGTGCCAGCAGTTCCGACAGGGGGCCGAACGAGCAGTACTTC
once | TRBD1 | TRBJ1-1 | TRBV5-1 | CASSRTGFLNTEAFF | TGCGCCAGCAGCCGGACAGGTTTTTTGAACACTGAAGCTTTCTTT
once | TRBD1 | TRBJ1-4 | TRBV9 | CASSVHGQGNEKLFF | TGTGCCAGCAGCGTCCACGGACAGGGGAATGAAAAACTGTTTTTT
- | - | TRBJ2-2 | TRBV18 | CASSPRALTGELFF | TGTGCCAGCTCACCCAGGGCTTTGACCGGGGAGCTGTTTTTT
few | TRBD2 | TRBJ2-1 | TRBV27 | CASRRLAGARGNEQFF | TGTGCCAGCAGAAGACTAGCGGGAGCCCGGGGCAATGAGCAGTTCTTC
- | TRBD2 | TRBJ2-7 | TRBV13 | CASSLGVAGAGPYEQYF | TGTGCCAGCAGCTTAGGAGTAGCGGGGGCCGGCCCCTACGAGCAGTACTTC
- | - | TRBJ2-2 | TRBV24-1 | CATSDSDRNTGELFF | TGTGCCACCAGTGACTCGGACAGGAACACCGGGGAGCTGTTTTTT
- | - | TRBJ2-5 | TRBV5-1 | CASSSGWGGQETQYF | TGCGCCAGCAGCTCGGGTTGGGGCGGACAAGAGACCCAGTACTTC
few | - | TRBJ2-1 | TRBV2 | CASSEPDEQFF | TGTGCCAGCAGTGAACCCGATGAGCAGTTCTTC
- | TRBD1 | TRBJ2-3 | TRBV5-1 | CASSRTGGWTQYF | TGCGCCAGCAGCAGAACAGGGGGCTGGACGCAGTATTTT
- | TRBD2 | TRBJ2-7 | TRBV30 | CAWSVFGGASYEQYF | TGTGCCTGGAGTGTATTCGGGGGGGCCTCCTACGAGCAGTACTTC
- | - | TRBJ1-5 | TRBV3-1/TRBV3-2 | CASSQDPIGGEKKPQHF | TGTGCCAGCAGCCAAGATCCTATAGGGGGGGAGAAGAAGCCCCAGCATTTT
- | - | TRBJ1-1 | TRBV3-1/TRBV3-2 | CASSRRGGGTEAFF | TGTGCCAGCAGCCGAAGGGGAGGGGGCACTGAAGCTTTCTTT
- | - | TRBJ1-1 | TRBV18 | CASSPPSTNTEAFF | TGTGCCAGCTCACCACCGAGCACCAACACTGAAGCTTTCTTT
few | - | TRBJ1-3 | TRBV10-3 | CAIRDTSGNTIYF | TGTGCCATCAGGGACACCTCTGGAAACACCATATATTTT
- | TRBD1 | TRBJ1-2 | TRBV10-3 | CAITQGAGYGYTF | TGTGCCATCACCCAGGGGGCGGGATATGGCTACACCTTC
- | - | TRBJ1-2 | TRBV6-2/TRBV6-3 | CASSYAVNYGYTF | TGTGCCAGCAGTTACGCAGTCAACTATGGCTACACCTTC
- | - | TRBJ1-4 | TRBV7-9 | CASRESGGNEKLFF | TGTGCCAGCAGGGAGTCCGGGGGGAATGAAAAACTGTTTTTT
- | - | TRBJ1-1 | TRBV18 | CASSPPVRATEAFF | TGTGCCAGCTCACCACCGGTCAGGGCCACTGAAGCTTTCTTT
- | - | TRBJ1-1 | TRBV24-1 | CATSDAGYTEAFF | TGTGCCACCAGTGACGCAGGTTACACTGAAGCTTTCTTT
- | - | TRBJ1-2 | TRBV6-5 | CASSSPGGSNYGYTF | TGTGCCAGCAGTTCCCCCGGGGGATCCAACTATGGCTACACCTTC
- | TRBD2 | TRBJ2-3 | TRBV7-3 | CASSLSGGRTDTQYF | TGTGCCAGCAGCTTAAGCGGGGGGCGCACAGATACGCAGTATTTT
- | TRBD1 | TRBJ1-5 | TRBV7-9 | CASSLGQAVGQPQHF | TGTGCCAGCAGCCTCGGACAGGCTGTGGGCCAGCCCCAGCATTTT
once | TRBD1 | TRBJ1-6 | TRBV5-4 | CASSAGTGSSSPLHF | TGTGCCAGCAGCGCCGGGACAGGGAGTTCTTCACCCCTCCACTTT
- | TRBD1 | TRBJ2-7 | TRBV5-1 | CASSSRPGQGATGNEQYF | TGCGCCAGCAGCTCCAGGCCGGGACAGGGGGCAACTGGGAACGAGCAGTACTTC
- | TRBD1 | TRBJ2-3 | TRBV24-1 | CATSEAGTGGEDTQYF | TGTGCCACCAGTGAGGCCGGGACAGGGGGCGAAGATACGCAGTATTTT
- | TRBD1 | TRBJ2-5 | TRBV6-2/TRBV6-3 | CASSPLGTGVQETQYF | TGTGCCAGCAGTCCACTAGGGACAGGGGTACAAGAGACCCAGTACTTC
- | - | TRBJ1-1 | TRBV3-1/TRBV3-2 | CASSPGRKAEAFF | TGTGCCAGCAGCCCAGGGAGGAAGGCTGAAGCTTTCTTT
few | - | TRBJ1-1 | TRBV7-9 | CASSLAANTEAFF | TGTGCCAGCAGCTTAGCAGCGAACACTGAAGCTTTCTTT
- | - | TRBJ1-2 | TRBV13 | CASSSRYGYTF | TGTGCCAGCAGCTCCCGCTATGGCTACACCTTC
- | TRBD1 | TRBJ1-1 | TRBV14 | CASSPQGQGWYGYTEAFF | TGTGCCAGCAGCCCCCAAGGACAGGGGTGGTATGGGTACACTGAAGCTTTCTTT
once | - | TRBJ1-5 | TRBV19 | CASSIDKGNQPQHF | TGTGCCAGTAGTATTGACAAAGGCAATCAGCCCCAGCATTTT